These 31 T cell receptor beta chains share one sample of origin, sequenced in a study of cytomegalovirus exposure and HLA in healthy donors. The PCR had 60 Vbeta and 13 Jbeta primers. Clones were read by immunoSEQ multiplex PCR, and TCRdb kept only the in-frame ones, dropping some. This table has roughly 100,000 clones, about three quarters appearing once. Source material: PBMCs. These receptors were obtained from a man aged 40-49 years in good health and CMV-seronegative.

J is TRBJ1-2 and V is TRBV2, with D possibly being TRBD1 (5 bases). With 4 bases removed from V and 2 bases from J, the gap between germline ends came to 8 bases. The CDR3 is 13 amino acids. Germline V gene lookup returns CDR1 SNHLY and CDR2 FYNNEI. The CDR3 DNA follows: TGTGCCAGCAGTGTGACAGAGAACTATGGCTACACCTTC. Protein sequence: CASSVTENYGYTF.

The chain couples TRBV27 to TRBJ1-1, with a weak D call TRBD1 (6 bases). CDR1 MNHEY and CDR2 SMNVEV come from the germline V gene (reference sequence). The CDR3 contains 13 residues. Trimming cost V 2 bases and J 11 bases, with 15 bases left between them. CDR3 DNA: TGTGCCAGCAGTTTACAAGACAGGAGAGAGGCTTTCTTT. It translates to CASSLQDRREAFF.

The CDR3 sequence: CASSLEGGRETQYF. The DNA for the CDR3 is TGCGCCAGCAGCTTGGAAGGGGGTCGGGAGACCCAGTACTTC. The rearrangement uses TRBV5-1 and TRBJ2-5; a possible D gene is TRBD1 (6 bases). The CDR3 consists of 14 residues. Germline-derived CDR1 and CDR2 are SGHRS and YFSETQ. V lost 0 bases to trimming and J lost 5 bases, with 11 bases between them. Supplemented by reference TRBV5-1 and TRBJ2-5, the full variable domain reads KAGVTQTPRYLIKTRGQQVTLSCSPISGHRSVSWYQQTPGQGLQFLFEYFSETQRNKGNFPGRFSGRQFSNSRSEMNVSTLELGDSALYLCASSLEGGRETQYFGPGTRLLVL.

This clone was picked up one time. The chain joins TRBV7-6 to TRBJ2-3; possibly TRBD1 for D (6 bases). Germline loops: CDR1 SGHVS, CDR2 FNYEAQ. V lost 5 bases, J lost 5 bases, and 17 bases lay in between. The length of the CDR3 is 15 residues. Written as DNA, the CDR3 is TGTGCCAGCAGCCGAACTGGGGGCAGGGGAGATACGCAGTATTTT. It specifies CASSRTGGRGDTQYF.

This chain's CDR3 is CASSSGGSRTDTQYF. CDR3 coding DNA: TGTGCCAGCAGTAGCGGGGGGTCCCGCACAGATACGCAGTATTTT. This chain joins TRBV28 and TRBJ2-3, with TRBD2 identical over 9 bases. The CDR3 runs to 15 residues. V shed 5 bases and J 1 base; nucleotides not matched to a gene: 4. Germline V CDR1 and CDR2: MDHEN, SYDVKM.

The chain joins TRBV11-2 to TRBJ2-3, with 9 nucleotides matching TRBD2. Germline V gene sequence: CDR1 SGHAT, CDR2 FQNNGV. V was clipped by 1 base and J by 5 bases; unmatched bases: 7. CDR3 length equals 16 residues. This CDR3 reads CASSLVAGGLGDTQYF. CDR3 sequence (DNA): TGTGCCAGCAGCTTAGTCGCGGGGGGGCTTGGAGATACGCAGTATTTT.

The rearrangement joins TRBV18 to TRBJ2-2, with D maybe TRBD1 (5 bases). Trimming shortened V by 0 bases and J by 4 bases, and 12 bases separated the two germline ends. CDR3 size: 16 residues. In germline, CDR1 is KGHSH, CDR2 LQKENI. Here the CDR3 DNA reads TGTGCCAGCTCACCACCCTTTGTCAGGGTCACCGGGGAGCTGTTTTTT. It translates to CASSPPFVRVTGELFF.

The chain is built from TRBV15 and TRBJ2-3, with TRBD2 matching over 8 bases. Trimming at V came to 4 bases and at J to 2 bases, leaving 8 bases not matched to a gene. The CDR3 consists of 16 residues. Per germline, CDR1 LNHNV and CDR2 YYDKDF (reference sequence). This CDR3 reads CATSKLTSEATDTQYF. For the CDR3, the DNA is TGTGCCACCAGCAAACTGACTAGCGAGGCCACAGATACGCAGTATTTT.

This rearrangement joins TRBV15 to TRBJ2-5; TRBD1 might be the D (5 bases). The V gene lost 2 bases and the J gene lost 4 bases, with 8 bases spanning the gap. Germline assignment: CDR1 LNHNV and CDR2 YYDKDF (reference sequence). CDR3 length: 13 amino acids. CDR3 sequence (DNA): TGTGCCACCAGCAGAAATAGGGGAGAGACCCAGTACTTC. Its protein product is CATSRNRGETQYF.

The chain uses TRBV18 and TRBJ2-5; maybe TRBD2 (6 bases). The CDR3 extends over 14 amino acids. Trimming cost V 6 bases and J 8 bases, with 19 bases left between them. Germline V gene lookup returns CDR1 KGHSH and CDR2 LQKENI. Here the CDR3 reads CASSLLAGTITQYF. DNA for the CDR3: TGTGCCAGCTCCCTTCTCGCGGGGACGATAACCCAGTACTTC.

This chain links TRBV2 with TRBJ2-7; 7 nucleotides agree with TRBD1. CDR1 SNHLY and CDR2 FYNNEI come from the germline V gene. V shed 6 bases, J shed 4 bases, and the junction held 6 bases outside the gene matches. The CDR3 length is 13 residues. The chain's CDR3 is CASRRNRGYEQYF. CDR3 coding DNA: TGTGCCAGCAGACGGAACAGGGGTTACGAGCAGTACTTC. Drawing the rest from reference TRBV2 and TRBJ2-7, the complete variable domain is EPEVTQTPSHQVTQMGQEVILRCVPISNHLYFYWYRQILGQKVEFLVSFYNNEISEKSEIFDDQFSVERPDGSNFTLKIRSTKLEDSAMYFCASRRNRGYEQYFGPGTRLTVT.

The CDR3 loop reads CASSAQFETQYF. CDR3 nucleotides: TGTGCCAGCAGCGCCCAATTCGAGACCCAGTACTTC. V is TRBV9 and J is TRBJ2-5, with D uncertain. CDR1 and CDR2 from the germline V gene are SGDLS and YYNGEE. Between the trimmed V and J ends, which lost 3 bases and 5 bases, there was a span of 8 bases. The CDR3 sequence is 12 residues long.

This chain uses TRBV28 with TRBJ2-1; 11 positions match TRBD2. Germline CDR1 MDHEN, CDR2 SYDVKM. After removal of 3 bases from V and 7 bases from J, the junction contained 2 bases not matched to a gene. The CDR3 is 14 residues long. CDR3 nucleotides: TGTGCCAGCAGTTTGCTAGCGGGGGGAAATGAGCAGTTCTTC. Its translation is CASSLLAGGNEQFF. Using reference TRBV28 and TRBJ2-1 for the parts outside the CDR3, the full variable domain is DVKVTQSSRYLVKRTGEKVFLECVQDMDHENMFWYRQDPGLGLRLIYFSYDVKMKEKGDIPEGYSVSREKKERFSLILESASTNQTSMYLCASSLLAGGNEQFFGPGTRLTVL.

V is TRBV28 and J is TRBJ2-5, with a possible D match to TRBD1 (5 bases). The V end was cut by 2 bases, the J end by 4 bases, with 11 bases between. The germline V gene has CDR1 MDHEN and CDR2 SYDVKM. The CDR3 length is 14 residues. The CDR3 DNA is TGTGCCAGCAGTTTAGTGGCAGGGTTAGAGACCCAGTACTTC. Translation: CASSLVAGLETQYF.

The chain combines TRBV7-9 with TRBJ2-5; tentatively, D is TRBD1 (5 bases). The CDR3 consists of 13 residues. Looked up from germline, CDR1 is SEHNR and CDR2 is FQNEAQ (reference sequence). Deletions cut 4 bases from V and 4 bases from J, with 10 bases between. CDR3 sequence reads: CASSSQGAETQYF. The CDR3 nucleotides read TGTGCCAGCAGCTCCCAGGGTGCAGAGACCCAGTACTTC.

The J gene is TRBJ1-1, the V gene TRBV9; a possible D gene is TRBD1 (5 bases). The CDR3 has 14 amino acids. CDR1 is SGDLS, CDR2 YYNGEE, per germline. The germline V and J ends were trimmed by 0 bases and 4 bases, with 10 bases remaining between them. The CDR3 reads CASSVGGRGTEAFF. CDR3 sequence (DNA): TGTGCCAGCAGCGTAGGGGGCCGAGGCACTGAAGCTTTCTTT.

The chain uses TRBV15 and TRBJ2-5; TRBD1 aligns across 7 bases. Germline V CDR1 and CDR2: LNHNV, YYDKDF (reference sequence). With 0 bases clipped from V and 5 bases from J, the junction kept 9 bases outside the gene matches. This CDR3 is 16 amino acids long. Here the CDR3 reads CATSRDREQGLETQYF. The CDR3 nucleotides read TGTGCCACCAGCAGAGATAGGGAACAGGGGTTGGAGACCCAGTACTTC.

This clone appeared once. This chain connects TRBV6-5 to TRBJ2-5, with 10 bases aligning to TRBD1. Per germline, CDR1 MNHEY and CDR2 SVGAGI. This CDR3 is built from 15 residues. V dropped 4 bases and J dropped 3; count of bases not matched to a gene: 5. The CDR3 reads CASSWTGGRKETQYF. The DNA for the CDR3 is TGTGCCAGCAGTTGGACAGGGGGGCGAAAAGAGACCCAGTACTTC.

This clone has just one count. This chain connects TRBV5-1 to TRBJ2-7; possible D gene TRBD1, 6 bases. The CDR3 totals 14 residues. In germline, CDR1 is SGHRS, CDR2 YFSETQ. V was cut by 4 bases and J by 6 bases, with 17 bases left in between. The CDR3 DNA reads TGCGCCAGCAGCGGCGAAAACAGGGACGTCGAGCAGTACTTC. Amino acid sequence: CASSGENRDVEQYF.

The genes are TRBV19 and TRBJ2-5, with D possibly matching TRBD1 (5 bases). The CDR3 is 16 residues long. The V and J ends lost 5 bases and 2 bases respectively, with 18 bases between them. Germline V gene sequence: CDR1 LNHDA, CDR2 SQIVND (reference sequence). CDR3 in amino acids: CASSVQVDIGQETQYF. CDR3 DNA sequence: TGTGCCAGTAGTGTACAGGTTGACATTGGACAAGAGACCCAGTACTTC.

Written as DNA, the CDR3 is TGTGCCAGCAGCACCGGGACAGGGAAAACCGGGGAGCTGTTTTTT. This sequence encodes CASSTGTGKTGELFF. The chain combines TRBV11-2 with TRBJ2-2, with 9 bases lining up with TRBD1. The CDR3 is made up of 15 amino acids. Germline-derived CDR1 and CDR2 are SGHAT and FQNNGV. With V trimmed by 5 bases and J by 5 bases, 6 bases remained unmatched.

CDR3 DNA: TGTGCCAGCAGTGAGGGCAGGGTGAATTCACCCCTCCACTTT. Residues: CASSEGRVNSPLHF. The chain links TRBV2 to TRBJ1-6, with a tentative D call TRBD1 (5 bases). V shed 3 bases and J shed 7 bases, with 10 bases lying between them. The CDR3 totals 14 residues. The germline V gene has CDR1 SNHLY and CDR2 FYNNEI.

V is TRBV5-1 and J is TRBJ1-2; 7 bases map to TRBD1. Per the germline V gene, CDR1 is SGHRS and CDR2 is YFSETQ. The CDR3 runs 15 residues. The J segment lost 2 bases and the V segment lost 0 bases, leaving 4 bases of the junction unmatched. The CDR3 DNA sequence: TGCGCCAGCAGCTTGGCCGACAGGGTGAACTATGGCTACACCTTC. Translating gives CASSLADRVNYGYTF.

This rearrangement joins TRBV27 to TRBJ2-7; the D gene is possibly TRBD1 (7 bases). The germline V gene encodes CDR1 MNHEY and CDR2 SMNVEV (reference sequence). Deletions cut 6 bases from V and 5 bases from J, with 23 bases between. CDR3 length: 16 amino acids. CDR3 coding DNA: TGTGCCAGCAGCTACAGGGGACTCCGGGGCAGCCACGAGCAGTACTTC. Its protein is CASSYRGLRGSHEQYF.

V and J are TRBV7-9 and TRBJ2-7, with a tentative D call TRBD1 (5 bases). Germline V gene data show CDR1 as SEHNR and CDR2 as FQNEAQ (reference sequence). The CDR3 is 14 residues long. V lost 2 bases to trimming and J lost 2 bases, with 10 bases between them. CDR3 nucleotide sequence: TGTGCCAGCAGCTTAAGGGGAATAGCCTACGAGCAGTACTTC. Translated, it gives CASSLRGIAYEQYF.

The gene calls are TRBV13 and TRBJ2-1, with TRBD2 identical over 14 bases. V gave up 5 bases and J gave up 8 bases; unmatched junction bases: 8. Germline-derived CDR1 and CDR2 are PRHDT and FYEKMQ (reference sequence). The CDR3 has 16 amino acids. The CDR3 bases are TGTGCCAGCAGCGCCCTGGGGACTAGCGGGGGTGATGAGCAGTTCTTC. It encodes CASSALGTSGGDEQFF.

This clone was seen only once. The chain combines TRBV4-1 with TRBJ1-4, with a possible D match to TRBD1 (6 bases). Germline CDR1 reads MGHRA; CDR2 reads YSYEKL. Trimming left V 0 bases short and J 3 bases short, with 11 bases between. The CDR3 covers 16 residues. The CDR3 sequence: CASSQDFRGANEKLFF. The DNA of the CDR3 is TGCGCCAGCAGCCAAGATTTCAGGGGCGCTAATGAAAAACTGTTTTTT.

The rearrangement joins TRBV12-5 to TRBJ2-7, with 7 bases aligning to TRBD1. This CDR3 is 16 amino acids long. The trim removed 3 bases at V and 3 bases at J, leaving 11 bases unmatched. The V gene's germline CDR1 is LGHNT and CDR2 FRNRAP. The CDR3 loop is CASGLAPGQCYYEQYF. The CDR3 DNA reads TGTGCTAGTGGTTTAGCTCCGGGACAGTGTTACTACGAGCAGTACTTC.

This chain connects TRBV6-1 to TRBJ1-2; 8 positions match TRBD1. CDR1 and CDR2 (germline): MNHNS, SASEGT. Germline trimming cut 9 bases from V and 6 bases from J; bases unmatched to any gene: 9. CDR3 length: 13 residues. CDR3 DNA sequence: TGTGCCAGTATCGACAGGGGTTTCGATGGCTACACCTTC. Translating gives CASIDRGFDGYTF.

The CDR3 sequence is CASSPQGDYGYTF. The CDR3, as DNA: TGTGCCAGCAGCCCACAGGGTGACTATGGCTACACCTTC. V is TRBV6-5 and J is TRBJ1-2; possibly TRBD1 for D (6 bases). V lost 6 bases and J lost 3, with 11 bases in between. This CDR3 contains 13 residues. Germline values: CDR1 MNHEY, CDR2 SVGAGI.

The rearrangement links TRBV5-6 to TRBJ2-5; D might be TRBD2 (7 bases). Trimming left V 3 bases short and J 4 bases short, with 25 bases between. Germline V gene data show CDR1 as SGHDT and CDR2 as YYEEEE. This CDR3 contains 18 residues. CDR3 nucleotides: TGTGCCAGCAGCTCCCTTTTTGGGGGGGCGCCGGTTGGAGAGACCCAGTACTTC. Its protein is CASSSLFGGAPVGETQYF. The full variable domain, in which reference TRBV5-6 and TRBJ2-5 provide the parts outside the CDR3, is DAGVTQSPTHLIKTRGQQVTLRCSPKSGHDTVSWYQQALGQGPQFIFQYYEEEERQRGNFPDRFSGHQFPNYSSELNVNALLLGDSALYLCASSSLFGGAPVGETQYFGPGTRLLVL.